The source of this TCR beta chain is a study of a mutant IDH1 vaccine in newly diagnosed glioma (TCRdb year 2021). For context, the study as a whole: Patients were given eight vaccinations, in weeks 1, 3, 5, 7, 11, 15, 19 and 23, which matched visits V03 through V10. Longitudinal TCRB deep sequencing was done for fewer than 30 treated patients, wherever samples were available for exploratory analyses. Peripheral blood was collected at six visits: V03 (baseline), V05, V07, V10, V12 and V13. Of the 32 patients who were treated, approximately 62% were male and approximately 38% were female, and the mean age was roughly 40 years. Before enrollment, most patients had been given radiochemotherapy with temozolomide as standard therapy, while the rest had received either radiotherapy alone or temozolomide alone. Vaccination was initiated 4-6 weeks after radiotherapy alone, or concurrently with temozolomide cycles in the chemotherapy-containing groups. General conclusions and limits of the study: Immune responses induced by the vaccine were seen in roughly 95% of patients across multiple MHC alleles. PBMC samples for TCRB deep sequencing were selected based on availability. Changes in the top peripheral T cell clonotypes picked up by TCRB sequencing did not appear to be linked to pseudoprogression. It was noted by the authors that analyses of patient blood samples could not be reproduced owing to sample limitations.

Library preparation used the immunoSEQ multiplex PCR assay. The hsTCRB Kit was used according to the manufacturer's protocol to amplify rearranged TCR beta chain sequences. Sequencing of TCRB libraries was carried out on an Illumina MiSeq. Regarding the original processing steps: The kit vendor's proprietary platform handled demultiplexing, trimming and gene mapping. The immuneACCESS repertoire file appears here via TCRdb, limited to in-frame rearrangements. These files lack a portion of the clones; in checked studies, under half of the deficit traces to unresolved V genes, and the cause of the others is not known. V and J calls and clone size come straight from that table; D and trimming were deduced from the DNA. The sample data list tens of thousands of clones, and 80% of these were observed just once. The ten largest clones represent roughly 6.2% of the sample. The sample's time point, from its label and the paper: week 23, last vaccination. Each vaccine dose was 300 ug of a 20-mer mutant IDH1 peptide in Montanide, given subcutaneously with topical imiquimod. Newly diagnosed WHO grade 3 or 4 IDH1-mutant astrocytomas showing loss of nuclear ATRX were present in the donors. The samples were drawn from NOA16, a multicentre, single-arm, open-label phase I trial in Germany that tested a mutant IDH1 peptide vaccine in humans for the first time. Genomic DNA for TCRB sequencing was extracted from EDTA blood using the DNeasy Blood and Tissue Kit.

Comments on this clone: Its antigen is still unknown. Base qualities are not recorded, but no much larger clone differs from it by a single base.

The germline V gene supplies CDR1 MNHEY and CDR2 SVGAGI. The germline V and J ends show losses of 5 bases and 5 bases respectively, and no gene match explains 5 bases of the junction. The CDR3 covers 14 residues, taking in both the cysteine and the phenylalanine. Only CDR3 DNA remains: 42 bases, in frame from the first base. This receptor was taken from a man aged 40-55 years with glioma. Recombination joined TRBV6-5 with TRBJ1-5; 8 junctional bases match TRBD1. Material: PBMCs, obtained from a glioma patient whose treatment included an IDH1 peptide vaccine. The nucleotide sequence is TGTGCCAGCAGTCGTAACAGGGGGGATCAGCCCCAGCATTTT. Translated, this gives CASSRNRGDQPQHF.